This T cell receptor beta chain originates from a study of blood T cell repertoires in COVID-19. Study context: PBMCs, B-cell-depleted T cells, or T cells were the source of the cDNA or gDNA that made up the material.

In the authors' workflow: Cell counts per sample came from amplifying reference gene primers. This table comes from immunoSEQ multiplex PCR, and its TCRdb copy is limited to in-frame clones, with some not included. The V and J calls and clone size were taken over from that table, and D and trimming were inferred from the DNA. The sample holds 150,000 or so clones; 85% to 90% are singletons and the top ten take about 8%. This CDR3 comprises 11 residues. In germline, CDR1 is MNHNY, CDR2 SVGAGI (reference sequence). The rearrangement joins TRBV6-6 to TRBJ1-2; a weak D match, TRBD1 (5 bases). This TCR was recovered from a woman aged 55-69 years with acute or convalescent COVID-19. Sequencing was performed on peripheral blood. The CDR3 spells CGGGEAVGYTF. The CDR3 DNA reads as TGTGGCGGGGGGGAGGCGGTTGGCTACACCTTC.